The source of this TCR beta chain is a study of post-analysis software for immune sequencing data. Overall study findings and caveats: Significantly lower normalized Chao1 diversity was found in patients with multiple sclerosis relative to controls. Five TRBV segments, including TRBV5-6, TRBV5-1 and TRBV20-1, were more frequent in patients than controls.

Libraries were made from TCR beta cDNA, and they carried unique molecular identifiers. T cells numbering roughly 1 to 10 million yielded some 500,000 cDNA molecules. TCRdb reprocessed the PCR reads via MiXCR and lists one record per CDR3 protein. Of about 400,000 distinct CDR3 sequences detected, approximately 33% appear once; the ten largest clones hold about an eighth. Points on this clonotype: Its matching antigen is unknown.

V lost 6 bases and J lost 8; bases outside the gene matches: 6. The V gene's germline CDR1 is MRHNA and CDR2 SNTAGT. The CDR3 totals 12 residues. The source of this sequence is a girl aged 10 to 17 with multiple sclerosis. The gene calls are TRBV6-4 and TRBJ1-2; 7 positions match TRBD1. Sample: blood. CDR3 loop: CASSTGEGGYTF. The CDR3 coding sequence is TGTGCCAGCAGCACAGGGGAAGGAGGCTACACCTTC.